This record covers a single T cell receptor (beta chain). The target antigen is unknown. The data belong to a study of shared clonotypes between healthy human individuals. The sorted-subset replicate PCRs were given around 200 ng DNA, which is 27,000 or so T cell genomes. Generated by immunoSEQ multiplex PCR, the TCRdb table keeps only in-frame clones and is missing some. The sample lists about 680,000 clones, around 72% seen once, with approximately 1.8% in the top ten. Study-wide results and limits: Researchers found naive subsets generally carried larger estimated richness than memory subsets. Against clonotypes common to all four donors, non-shared ones had lower generation probabilities.

The V end was cut by 3 bases, the J end by 10 bases, with 12 bases between. The CDR3 covers 12 residues. Germline values: CDR1 KGHSH, CDR2 LQKENI. The TCR originated in a woman aged 25 to 45 in good health. Sequencing was done on a sample of memory CD4+ T cells sorted from blood. As for subset: CD45RA-negative fraction. The chain combines TRBV18 with TRBJ1-1; D ambiguous. CDR3 residues: CASSPGAEGAFF. The CDR3 nucleotides read TGTGCCAGCTCACCGGGTGCGGAGGGAGCTTTCTTT.